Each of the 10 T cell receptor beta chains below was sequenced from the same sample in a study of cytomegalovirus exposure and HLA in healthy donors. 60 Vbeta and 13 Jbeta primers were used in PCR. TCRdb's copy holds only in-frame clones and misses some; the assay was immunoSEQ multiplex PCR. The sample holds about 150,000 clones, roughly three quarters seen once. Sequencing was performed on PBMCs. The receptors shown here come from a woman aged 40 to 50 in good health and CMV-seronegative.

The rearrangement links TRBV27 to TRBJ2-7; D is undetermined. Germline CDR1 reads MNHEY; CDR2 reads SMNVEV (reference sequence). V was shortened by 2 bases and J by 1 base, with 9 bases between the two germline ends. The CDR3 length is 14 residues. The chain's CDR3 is CASSLVGSSYEQYF. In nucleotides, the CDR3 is TGTGCCAGCAGTTTAGTGGGCAGTTCCTACGAGCAGTACTTC.

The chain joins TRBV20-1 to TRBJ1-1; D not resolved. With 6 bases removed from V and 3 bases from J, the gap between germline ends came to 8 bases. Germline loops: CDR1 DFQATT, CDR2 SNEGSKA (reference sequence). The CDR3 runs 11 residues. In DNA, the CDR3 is TGCAGTGCCCTCGGGGACACTGAAGCTTTCTTT. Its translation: CSALGDTEAFF.

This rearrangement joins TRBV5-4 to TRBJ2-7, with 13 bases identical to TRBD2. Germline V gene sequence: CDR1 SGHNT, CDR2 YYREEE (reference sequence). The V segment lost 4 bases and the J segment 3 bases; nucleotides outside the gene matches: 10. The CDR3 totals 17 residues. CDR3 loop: CASSPRLAGGRGYEQYF. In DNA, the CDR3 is TGTGCCAGCAGCCCTAGACTAGCGGGAGGCAGGGGCTACGAGCAGTACTTC.

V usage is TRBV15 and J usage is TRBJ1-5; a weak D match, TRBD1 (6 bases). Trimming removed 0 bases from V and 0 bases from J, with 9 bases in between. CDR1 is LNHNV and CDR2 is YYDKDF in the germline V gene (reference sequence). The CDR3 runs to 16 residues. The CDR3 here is CATSRDGTLSNQPQHF. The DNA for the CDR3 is TGTGCCACCAGCAGAGATGGGACACTTAGCAATCAGCCCCAGCATTTT.

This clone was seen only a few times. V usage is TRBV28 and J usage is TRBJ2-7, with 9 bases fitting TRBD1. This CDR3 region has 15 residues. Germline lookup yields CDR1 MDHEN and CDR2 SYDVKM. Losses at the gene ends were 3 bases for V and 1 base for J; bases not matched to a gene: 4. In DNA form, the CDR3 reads TGTGCCAGCAGTTTGATCGGGACAGGGTCCTACGAGCAGTACTTC. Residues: CASSLIGTGSYEQYF.

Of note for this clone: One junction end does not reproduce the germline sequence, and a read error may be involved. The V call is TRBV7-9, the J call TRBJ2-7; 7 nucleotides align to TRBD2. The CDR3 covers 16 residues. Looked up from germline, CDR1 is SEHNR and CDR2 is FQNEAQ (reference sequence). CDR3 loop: CSSSLVVSGPPYEQYF. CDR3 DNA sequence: TGTTCCAGCAGCTTAGTGGTTAGCGGGCCTCCCTACGAGCAGTACTTC.

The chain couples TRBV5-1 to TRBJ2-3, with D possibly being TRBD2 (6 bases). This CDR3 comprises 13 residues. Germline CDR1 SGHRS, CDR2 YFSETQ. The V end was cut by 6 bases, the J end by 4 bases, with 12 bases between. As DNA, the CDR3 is TGCGCCAGCATCCGACCGGGGGCAGATACGCAGTATTTT. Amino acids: CASIRPGADTQYF.

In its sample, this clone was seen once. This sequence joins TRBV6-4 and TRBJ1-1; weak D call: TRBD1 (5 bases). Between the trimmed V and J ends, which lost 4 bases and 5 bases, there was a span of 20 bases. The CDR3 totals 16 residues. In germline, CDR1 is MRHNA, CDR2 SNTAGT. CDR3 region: CASSAASAGGGTEAFF. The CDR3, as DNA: TGTGCCAGCAGTGCCGCGTCGGCCGGCGGGGGGACTGAAGCTTTCTTT.

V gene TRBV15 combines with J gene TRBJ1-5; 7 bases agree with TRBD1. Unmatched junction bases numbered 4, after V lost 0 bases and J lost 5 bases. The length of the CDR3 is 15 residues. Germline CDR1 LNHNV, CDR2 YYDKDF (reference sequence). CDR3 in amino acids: CATSRDRGGHQPQHF. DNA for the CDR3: TGTGCCACCAGCAGAGATCGAGGGGGCCATCAGCCCCAGCATTTT.

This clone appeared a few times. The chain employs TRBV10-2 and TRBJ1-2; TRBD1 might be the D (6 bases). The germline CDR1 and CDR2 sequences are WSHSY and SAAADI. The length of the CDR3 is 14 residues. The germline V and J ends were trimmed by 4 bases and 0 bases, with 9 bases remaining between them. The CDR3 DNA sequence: TGCGCCAGCAGTGCCGACAGGACTAACTATGGCTACACCTTC. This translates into CASSADRTNYGYTF.